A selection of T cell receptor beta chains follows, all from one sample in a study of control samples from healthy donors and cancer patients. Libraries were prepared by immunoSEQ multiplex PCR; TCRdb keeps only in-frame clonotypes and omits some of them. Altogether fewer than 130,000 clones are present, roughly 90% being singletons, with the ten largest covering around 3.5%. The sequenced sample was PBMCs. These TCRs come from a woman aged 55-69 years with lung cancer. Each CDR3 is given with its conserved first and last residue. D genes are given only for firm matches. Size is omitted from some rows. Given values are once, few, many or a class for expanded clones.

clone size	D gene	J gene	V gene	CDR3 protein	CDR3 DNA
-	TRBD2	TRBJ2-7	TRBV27	CASSLVGGGGRAFYEQYF	TGTGCCAGCAGTTTAGTTGGGGGCGGCGGGAGGGCCTTCTACGAGCAGTACTTC
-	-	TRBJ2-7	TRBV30	CAWSSSYEQYF	TGTGCCTGGAGCTCCTCCTACGAGCAGTACTTC
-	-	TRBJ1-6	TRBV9	CASSVTGSGGNSPLHF	TGTGCCAGCAGCGTCACAGGGAGTGGGGGTAATTCACCCCTCCACTTT
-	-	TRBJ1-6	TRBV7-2	CASSLQGSPLHF	TGTGCCAGCAGCCTACAGGGTTCACCCCTCCACTTT
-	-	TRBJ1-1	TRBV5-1	CASSLDSMNTEAFF	TGCGCCAGCAGCTTGGACAGTATGAACACTGAAGCTTTCTTT
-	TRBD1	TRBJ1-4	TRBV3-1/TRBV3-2	CASSQVYRGTNEKLFF	TGTGCCAGCAGCCAAGTCTACAGGGGCACTAATGAAAAACTGTTTTTT
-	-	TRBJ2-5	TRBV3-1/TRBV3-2	CASSQDIEQQETQYF	TGTGCCAGCAGCCAAGATATCGAGCAGCAAGAGACCCAGTACTTC
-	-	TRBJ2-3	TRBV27	CASSLGAGGTDTQYF	TGTGCCAGCAGTTTAGGGGCCGGGGGCACAGATACGCAGTATTTT
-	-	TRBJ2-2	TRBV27	CASSSIQGPAGGELFF	TGTGCCAGCAGTTCCATACAGGGACCCGCTGGCGGGGAGCTGTTTTTT
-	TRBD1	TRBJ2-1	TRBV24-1	CATSDPTGGRGNEQFF	TGTGCCACCAGTGACCCCACAGGGGGAAGGGGCAATGAGCAGTTCTTC
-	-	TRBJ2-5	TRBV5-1	CASSPPGTQETQYF	TGCGCCAGCAGCCCACCCGGGACCCAAGAGACCCAGTACTTC
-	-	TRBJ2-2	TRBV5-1	CASSKNTGELFF	TGCGCCAGCAGCAAGAACACCGGGGAGCTGTTTTTT
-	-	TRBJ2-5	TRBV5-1	CASSLGAGETQYF	TGCGCCAGCAGCTTGGGTGCGGGAGAGACCCAGTACTTC
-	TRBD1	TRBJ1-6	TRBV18	CASSPDRGGGSPLHF	TGTGCCAGCTCACCAGACAGGGGCGGCGGTTCACCCCTCCACTTT
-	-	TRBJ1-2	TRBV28	CAGGAQGQYGYTF	TGTGCCGGAGGGGCCCAGGGACAATATGGCTACACCTTC
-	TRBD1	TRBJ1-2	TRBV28	CASSRGQGFVVGGYTF	TGTGCCAGCAGCAGGGGACAGGGTTTTGTAGTGGGTGGCTACACCTTC
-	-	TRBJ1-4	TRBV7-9	CASSLGGAKGEKLFF	TGTGCCAGCAGCTTAGGGGGCGCAAAAGGGGAAAAACTGTTTTTT
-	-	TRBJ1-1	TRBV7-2	CASSFGTGIGTEAFF	TGTGCCAGCAGCTTTGGCACAGGGATTGGCACTGAAGCTTTCTTT
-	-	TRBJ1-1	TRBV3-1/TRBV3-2	CASSRELQVGTEAFF	TGTGCCAGCAGCCGAGAACTCCAGGTAGGGACTGAAGCTTTCTTT
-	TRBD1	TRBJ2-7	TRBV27	CASSPYGQDYEQYF	TGTGCCAGCAGCCCGTACGGACAGGATTACGAGCAGTACTTC
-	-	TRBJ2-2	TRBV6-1	CASSEAKGNTGELFF	TGTGCCAGCAGTGAAGCTAAAGGGAACACCGGGGAGCTGTTTTTT
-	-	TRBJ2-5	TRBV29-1	CSVVEVTGQETQYF	TGCAGCGTTGTAGAGGTCACAGGACAAGAGACCCAGTACTTC
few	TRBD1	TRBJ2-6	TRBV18	CASSPPGQPLSGANVLTF	TGTGCCAGCTCACCGCCGGGACAGCCACTCTCTGGGGCCAACGTCCTGACTTTC
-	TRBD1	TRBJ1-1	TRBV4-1	CASSQEGGTANTEAFF	TGCGCCAGCAGCCAAGAGGGCGGGACAGCGAACACTGAAGCTTTCTTT
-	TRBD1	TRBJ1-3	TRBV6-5	CASSGTGVSGNTIYF	TGTGCCAGCAGCGGGACAGGAGTCTCTGGAAACACCATATATTTT
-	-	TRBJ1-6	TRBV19	CASSIRGVDSPLHF	TGTGCCAGTAGTATCCGGGGCGTGGATTCACCCCTCCACTTT
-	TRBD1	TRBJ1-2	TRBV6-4	CASSPSFRTGVNGYTF	TGTGCCAGCAGCCCCTCGTTCCGGACAGGGGTCAATGGCTACACCTTC
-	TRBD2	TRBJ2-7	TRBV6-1	CASSEARYASGRIEQYF	TGTGCCAGCAGTGAAGCTAGGTATGCTAGCGGGAGAATCGAGCAGTACTTC